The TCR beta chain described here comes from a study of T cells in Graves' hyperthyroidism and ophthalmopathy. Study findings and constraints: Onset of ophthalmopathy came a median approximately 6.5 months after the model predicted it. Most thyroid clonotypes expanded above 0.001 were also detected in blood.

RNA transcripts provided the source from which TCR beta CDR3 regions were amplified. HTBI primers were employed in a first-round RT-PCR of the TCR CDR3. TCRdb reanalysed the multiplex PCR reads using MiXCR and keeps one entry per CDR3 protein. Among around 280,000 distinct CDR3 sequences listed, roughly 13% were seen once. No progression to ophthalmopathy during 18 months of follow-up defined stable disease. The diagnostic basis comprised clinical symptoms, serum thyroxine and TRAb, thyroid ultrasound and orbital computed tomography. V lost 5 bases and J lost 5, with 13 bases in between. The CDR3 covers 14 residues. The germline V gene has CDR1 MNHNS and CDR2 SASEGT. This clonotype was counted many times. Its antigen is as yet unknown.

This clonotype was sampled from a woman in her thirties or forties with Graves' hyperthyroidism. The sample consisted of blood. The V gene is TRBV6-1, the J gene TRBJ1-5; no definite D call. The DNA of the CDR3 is TGTGCCAGCAGTCCGTGGATTGGTGATCAGCCCCAGCATTTT. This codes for CASSPWIGDQPQHF.